Following are 3 T cell receptor beta chains from one sample sequenced in a study of T-cell reconstitution after alpha-beta-depleted transplantation in children. Unique molecular identifiers featured in how the TCRbeta library was prepared. Using its own MiXCR run on the PCR reads, TCRdb lists one record per CDR3 protein. The sample carries hundreds of thousands of distinct CDR3 sequences, roughly 17% recorded once. This sample comprised PBMCs from the stem cell graft donor, obtained from the stem cell graft. These receptors came from a human donor who donated a stem cell graft to a child with acute myeloid leukemia.

This clonotype was seen a handful of times. The chain links TRBV20-1 to TRBJ2-1; 7 bases fit TRBD2. V shed 3 bases, J shed 0 bases, and the junction held 8 bases outside the gene matches. Germline V CDR1 and CDR2: DFQATT, SNEGSKA (reference sequence). CDR3 size: 16 residues. In DNA, the CDR3 is TGCAGTGCTAGTGTAGCGGGCCGCTTCTCCTACAATGAGCAGTTCTTC. It translates to CSASVAGRFSYNEQFF.

This clonotype was detected many times. This chain links TRBV20-1 with TRBJ2-1; D remains ambiguous. The CDR3 is 10 residues long. Trimming left V 6 bases short and J 10 bases short, with 10 bases between. The germline V gene has CDR1 DFQATT and CDR2 SNEGSKA (reference sequence). CDR3 region: CSALTREQFF. CDR3 bases: TGCAGTGCCCTGACACGGGAGCAGTTCTTC.

The rearrangement joins TRBV20-1 to TRBJ1-1; 7 bases are a match to TRBD1. CDR3 length: 14 residues. The germline V gene has CDR1 DFQATT and CDR2 SNEGSKA (reference sequence). V shed 5 bases, J shed 1 base, and the junction held 7 bases outside the gene matches. The CDR3 coding sequence is TGCAGTGCTCTCCCTTGGACAGGGAACACTGAAGCTTTCTTT. This sequence encodes CSALPWTGNTEAFF.